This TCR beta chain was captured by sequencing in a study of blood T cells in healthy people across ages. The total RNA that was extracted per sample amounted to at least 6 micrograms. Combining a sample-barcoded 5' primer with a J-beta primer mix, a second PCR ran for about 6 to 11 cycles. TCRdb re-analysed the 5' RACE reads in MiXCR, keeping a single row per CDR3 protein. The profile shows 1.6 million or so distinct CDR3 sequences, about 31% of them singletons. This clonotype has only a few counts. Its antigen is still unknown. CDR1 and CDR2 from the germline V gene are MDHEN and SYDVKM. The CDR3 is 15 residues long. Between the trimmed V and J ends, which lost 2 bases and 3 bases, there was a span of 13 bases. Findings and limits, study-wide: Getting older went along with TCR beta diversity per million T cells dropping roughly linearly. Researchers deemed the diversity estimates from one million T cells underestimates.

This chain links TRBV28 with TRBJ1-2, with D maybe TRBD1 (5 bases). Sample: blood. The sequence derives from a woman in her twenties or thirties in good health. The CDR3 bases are TGTGCCAGCAGTTTAGGGTTCCCAGGGTACTATGGCTACACCTTC. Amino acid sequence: CASSLGFPGYYGYTF.